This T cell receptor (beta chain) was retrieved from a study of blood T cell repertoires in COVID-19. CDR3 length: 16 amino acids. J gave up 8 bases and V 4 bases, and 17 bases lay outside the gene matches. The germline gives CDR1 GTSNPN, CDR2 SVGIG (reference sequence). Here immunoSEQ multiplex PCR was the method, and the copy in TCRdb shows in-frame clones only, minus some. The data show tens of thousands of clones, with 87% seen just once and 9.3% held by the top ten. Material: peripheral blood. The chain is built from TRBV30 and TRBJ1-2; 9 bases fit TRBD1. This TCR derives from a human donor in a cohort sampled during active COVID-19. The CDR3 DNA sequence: TGTGCCTGGAAATTGACCGGGACAGGGATGATTGGAGGCTACACCTTC. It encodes CAWKLTGTGMIGGYTF.